The present T cell receptor (beta chain) was sequenced within a study of T cell changes during pregnancy in multiple sclerosis. The CDR3 has 13 residues. The germline V and J ends were trimmed by 1 base and 0 bases, with 4 bases remaining between them. Germline V gene lookup returns CDR1 SGHTA and CDR2 FQGTGA. Assay used: immunoSEQ multiplex PCR; TCRdb lists only in-frame clones, some missing. The sample lists about 51,000 clones, approximately 94% occurring once. This clone showed up just once. The sequence derives from a female donor with multiple sclerosis, enrolled in a pregnancy study. The J gene is TRBJ2-7, the V gene TRBV7-3; D not resolved. This sample comprised CD4+ T cells from peripheral blood mononuclear cells, obtained in the second trimester of pregnancy. CDR3 sequence: CASSLMASYEQYF. CDR3 nucleotide sequence: TGTGCCAGCAGCTTAATGGCCTCCTACGAGCAGTACTTC.